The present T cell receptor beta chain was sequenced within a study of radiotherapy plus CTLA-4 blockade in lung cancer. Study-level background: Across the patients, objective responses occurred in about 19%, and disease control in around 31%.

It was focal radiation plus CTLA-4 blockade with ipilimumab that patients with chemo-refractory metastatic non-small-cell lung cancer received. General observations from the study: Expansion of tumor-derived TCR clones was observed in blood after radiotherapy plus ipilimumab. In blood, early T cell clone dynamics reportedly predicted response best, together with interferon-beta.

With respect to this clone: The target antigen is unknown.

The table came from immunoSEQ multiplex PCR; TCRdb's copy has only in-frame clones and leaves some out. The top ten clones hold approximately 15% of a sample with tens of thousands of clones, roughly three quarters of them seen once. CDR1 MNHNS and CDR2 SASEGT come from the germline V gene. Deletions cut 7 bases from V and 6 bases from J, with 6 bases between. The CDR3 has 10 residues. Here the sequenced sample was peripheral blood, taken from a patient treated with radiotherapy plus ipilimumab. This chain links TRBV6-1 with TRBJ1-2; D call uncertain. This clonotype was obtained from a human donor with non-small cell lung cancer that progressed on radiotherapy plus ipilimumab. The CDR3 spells CASNLNGYTF. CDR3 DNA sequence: TGTGCCAGCAATCTTAATGGCTACACCTTC.